A single sample gave rise to the 2 T cell receptor beta chains below, sequenced in a study of shared clonotypes between healthy human individuals. Positively selected for CCR7, the CD45RO-negative cells used as naive CD8 cells excluded terminally differentiated effector memory CD45RA+ cells. Sequenced by immunoSEQ multiplex PCR; TCRdb stores in-frame clones only, minus some. The sample yields nearly 600,000 clones, nearly 97% seen once. What was sequenced was naive CD8+ T cells sorted from blood. The receptors come from a young woman in good health.

The chain is built from TRBV5-4 and TRBJ2-7; TRBD1 might be the D (5 bases). Between the trimmed V and J ends, which lost 0 bases and 2 bases, there was a span of 9 bases. Germline V CDR1 and CDR2: SGHNT, YYREEE (reference sequence). The CDR3 consists of 14 residues. CDR3 DNA: TGTGCCAGCAGCTTGGAGCAGGGCCCCTACGAGCAGTACTTC. This encodes CASSLEQGPYEQYF. The whole variable domain, filled in from reference TRBV5-4 and TRBJ2-7, reads ETGVTQSPTHLIKTRGQQVTLRCSSQSGHNTVSWYQQALGQGPQFIFQYYREEENGRGNFPPRFSGLQFPNYSSELNVNALELDDSALYLCASSLEQGPYEQYFGPGTRLTVT.

This chain uses TRBV5-6 with TRBJ1-4; tentatively, D is TRBD1 (6 bases). Germline V gives CDR1 SGHDT, CDR2 YYEEEE. The V end lost 0 bases, the J end lost 5 bases, and 14 bases lay between the germline ends. There are 16 residues in the CDR3. This CDR3 reads CASSLATRGMNEKLFF. CDR3 coding DNA: TGTGCCAGCAGCTTGGCCACGAGGGGGATGAATGAAAAACTGTTTTTT.